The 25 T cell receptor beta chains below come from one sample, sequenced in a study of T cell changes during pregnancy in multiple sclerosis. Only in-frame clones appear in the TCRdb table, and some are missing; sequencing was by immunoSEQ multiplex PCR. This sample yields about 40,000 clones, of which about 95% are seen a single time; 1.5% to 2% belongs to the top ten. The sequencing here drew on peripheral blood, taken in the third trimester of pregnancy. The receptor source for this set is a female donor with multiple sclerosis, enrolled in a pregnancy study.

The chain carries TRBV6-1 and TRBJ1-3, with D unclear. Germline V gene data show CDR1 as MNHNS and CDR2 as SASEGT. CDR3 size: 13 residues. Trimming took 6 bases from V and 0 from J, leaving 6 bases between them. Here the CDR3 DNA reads TGTGCCAGCAGAGACACCTCTGGAAACACCATATATTTT. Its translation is CASRDTSGNTIYF.

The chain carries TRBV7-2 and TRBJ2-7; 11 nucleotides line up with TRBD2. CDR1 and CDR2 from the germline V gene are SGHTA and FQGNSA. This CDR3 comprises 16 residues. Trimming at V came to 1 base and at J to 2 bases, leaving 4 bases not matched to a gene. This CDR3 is CASSLELTSGTYEQYF. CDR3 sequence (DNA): TGTGCCAGCAGCTTAGAGTTGACTAGCGGGACCTACGAGCAGTACTTC.

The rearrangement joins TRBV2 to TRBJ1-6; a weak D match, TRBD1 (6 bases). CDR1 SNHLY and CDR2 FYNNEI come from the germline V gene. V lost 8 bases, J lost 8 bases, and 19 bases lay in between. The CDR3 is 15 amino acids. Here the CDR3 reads CASGESGTSHSPLHF. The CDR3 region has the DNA TGTGCCAGCGGGGAGTCCGGGACATCCCATTCACCCCTCCACTTT.

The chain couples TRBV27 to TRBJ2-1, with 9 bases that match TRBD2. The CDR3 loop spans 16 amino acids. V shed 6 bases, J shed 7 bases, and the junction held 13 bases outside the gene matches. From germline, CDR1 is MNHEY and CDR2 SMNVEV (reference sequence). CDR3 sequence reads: CASSLDSGSTLNEQFF. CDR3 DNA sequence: TGTGCCAGCAGCCTCGATAGCGGGAGCACCTTAAATGAGCAGTTCTTC.

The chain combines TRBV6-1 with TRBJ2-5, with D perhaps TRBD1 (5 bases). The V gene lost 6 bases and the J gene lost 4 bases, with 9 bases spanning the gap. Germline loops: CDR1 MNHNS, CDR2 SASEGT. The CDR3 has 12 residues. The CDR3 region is CASSSQGETQYF. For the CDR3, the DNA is TGTGCCAGCAGCAGCCAGGGAGAGACCCAGTACTTC.

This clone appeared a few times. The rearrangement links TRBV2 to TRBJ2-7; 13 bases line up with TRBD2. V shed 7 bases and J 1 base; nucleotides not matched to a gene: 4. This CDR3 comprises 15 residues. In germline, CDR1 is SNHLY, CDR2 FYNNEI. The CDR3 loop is CASTGLAGDSYEQYF. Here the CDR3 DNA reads TGTGCCAGCACCGGACTAGCGGGAGATTCCTACGAGCAGTACTTC.

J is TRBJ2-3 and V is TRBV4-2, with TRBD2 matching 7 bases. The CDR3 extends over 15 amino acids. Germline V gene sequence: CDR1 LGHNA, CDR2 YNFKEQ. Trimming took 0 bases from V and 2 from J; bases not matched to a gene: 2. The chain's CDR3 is CASSQERDYTDTQYF. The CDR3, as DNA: TGTGCCAGCAGCCAAGAGCGGGACTACACAGATACGCAGTATTTT.

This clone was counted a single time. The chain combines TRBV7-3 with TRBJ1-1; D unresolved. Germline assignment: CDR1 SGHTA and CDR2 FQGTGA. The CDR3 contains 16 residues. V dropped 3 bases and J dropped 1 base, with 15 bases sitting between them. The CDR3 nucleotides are TGTGCCAGCAGCTTTTTATGGAGGGCAGGGAACACTGAAGCTTTCTTT. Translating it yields CASSFLWRAGNTEAFF.

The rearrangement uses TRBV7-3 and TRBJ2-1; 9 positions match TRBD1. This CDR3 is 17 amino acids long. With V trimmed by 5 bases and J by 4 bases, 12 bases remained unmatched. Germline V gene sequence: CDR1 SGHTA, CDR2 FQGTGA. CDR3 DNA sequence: TGTGCCAGCAGCATCACCTCGGACAGGGGAGGTTACAATGAGCAGTTCTTC. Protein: CASSITSDRGGYNEQFF.

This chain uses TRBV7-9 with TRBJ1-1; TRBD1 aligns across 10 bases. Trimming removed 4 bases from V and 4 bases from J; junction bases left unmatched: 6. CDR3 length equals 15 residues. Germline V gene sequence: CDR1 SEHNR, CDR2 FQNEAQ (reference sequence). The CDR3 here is CASSSPGQGFTEAFF. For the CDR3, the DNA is TGTGCCAGCAGCTCCCCGGGACAGGGGTTCACTGAAGCTTTCTTT.

CDR3 region: CASSLDRQVNEKLFF. The CDR3 DNA reads TGCGCCAGCAGCTTGGACCGACAGGTTAATGAAAAACTGTTTTTT. The rearrangement links TRBV5-1 to TRBJ1-4, with D tentatively TRBD1 (6 bases). The CDR3 is made up of 15 amino acids. V lost 0 bases and J lost 4, with 10 bases in between. Germline CDR1 and CDR2: SGHRS and YFSETQ.

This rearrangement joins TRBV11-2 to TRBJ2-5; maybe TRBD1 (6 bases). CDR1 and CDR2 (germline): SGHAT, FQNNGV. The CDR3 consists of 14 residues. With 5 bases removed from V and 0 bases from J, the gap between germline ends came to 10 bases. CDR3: CASSPRDNQETQYF. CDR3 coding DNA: TGTGCCAGCAGCCCACGGGACAACCAAGAGACCCAGTACTTC. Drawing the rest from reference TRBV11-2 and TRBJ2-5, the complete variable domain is EAGVAQSPRYKIIEKRQSVAFWCNPISGHATLYWYQQILGQGPKLLIQFQNNGVVDDSQLPKDRFSAERLKGVDSTLKIQPAKLEDSAVYLCASSPRDNQETQYFGPGTRLLVL.

The CDR3 DNA reads TGTGCCAGCAGCCCGTGGGACACCCGGTCGGCCGGGGAGCTGTTTTTT. Protein sequence: CASSPWDTRSAGELFF. The rearrangement uses TRBV7-9 and TRBJ2-2; D possibly corresponds to TRBD1 (6 bases). Germline V gene sequence: CDR1 SEHNR, CDR2 FQNEAQ (reference sequence). Trimming took off 5 bases at V and 6 bases at J, with 19 bases between the two ends. The CDR3 sequence is 16 residues long.

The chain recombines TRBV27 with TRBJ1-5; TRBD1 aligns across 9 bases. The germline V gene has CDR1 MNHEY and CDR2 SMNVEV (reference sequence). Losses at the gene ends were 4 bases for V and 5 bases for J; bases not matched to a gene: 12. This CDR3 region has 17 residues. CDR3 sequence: CASSSKIQGAGDQPQHF. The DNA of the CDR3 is TGTGCCAGCAGTTCAAAGATACAGGGGGCTGGAGATCAGCCCCAGCATTTT.

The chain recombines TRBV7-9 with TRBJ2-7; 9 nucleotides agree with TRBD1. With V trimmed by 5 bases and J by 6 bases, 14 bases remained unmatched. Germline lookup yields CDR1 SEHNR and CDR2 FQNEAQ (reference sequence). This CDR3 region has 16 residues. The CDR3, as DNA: TGTGCCAGCAGCCTTACCGGGACAGGGAAGGTGAGCGAGCAGTACTTC. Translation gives CASSLTGTGKVSEQYF.

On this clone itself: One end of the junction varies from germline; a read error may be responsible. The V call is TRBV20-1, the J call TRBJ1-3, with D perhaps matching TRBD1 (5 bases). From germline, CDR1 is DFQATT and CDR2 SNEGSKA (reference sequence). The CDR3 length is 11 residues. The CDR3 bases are TGCAGTGCTAGAGATCTAGGGGACTCCCATTTT. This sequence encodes CSARDLGDSHF.

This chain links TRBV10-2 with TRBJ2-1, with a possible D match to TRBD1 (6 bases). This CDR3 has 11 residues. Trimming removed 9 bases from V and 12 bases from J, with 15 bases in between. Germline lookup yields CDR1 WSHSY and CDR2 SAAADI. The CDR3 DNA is TGCGCCAGACAGGGCGCTAAGGGGCAGTTCTTC. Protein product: CARQGAKGQFF.

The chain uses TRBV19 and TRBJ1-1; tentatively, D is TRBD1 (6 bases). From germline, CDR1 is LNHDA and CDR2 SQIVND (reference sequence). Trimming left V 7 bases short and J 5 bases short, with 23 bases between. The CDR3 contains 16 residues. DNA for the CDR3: TGTGCCAGTACCGGGGTTCCAGGGGCGTCGGGAACTGAAGCTTTCTTT. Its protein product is CASTGVPGASGTEAFF.

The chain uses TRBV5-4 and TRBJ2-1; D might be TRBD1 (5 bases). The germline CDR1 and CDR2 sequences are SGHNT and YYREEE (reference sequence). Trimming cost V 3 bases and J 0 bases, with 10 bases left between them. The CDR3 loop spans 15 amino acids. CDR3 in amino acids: CASSSWGGSYNEQFF. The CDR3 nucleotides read TGTGCCAGCAGCTCCTGGGGCGGCTCCTACAATGAGCAGTTCTTC.

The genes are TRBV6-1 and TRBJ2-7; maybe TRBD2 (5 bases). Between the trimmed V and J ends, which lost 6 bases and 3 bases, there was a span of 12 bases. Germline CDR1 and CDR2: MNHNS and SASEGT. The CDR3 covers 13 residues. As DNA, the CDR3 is TGTGCCAGCAGGGCGGGCCGAAACTACGAGCAGTACTTC. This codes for CASRAGRNYEQYF.

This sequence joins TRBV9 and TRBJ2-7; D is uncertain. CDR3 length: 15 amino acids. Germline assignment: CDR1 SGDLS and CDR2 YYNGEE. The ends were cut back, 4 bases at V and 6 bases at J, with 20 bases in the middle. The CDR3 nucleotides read TGTGCCAGCAGCCCGACCCAGGCCTGGTTCGGCGAGCAGTACTTC. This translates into CASSPTQAWFGEQYF.

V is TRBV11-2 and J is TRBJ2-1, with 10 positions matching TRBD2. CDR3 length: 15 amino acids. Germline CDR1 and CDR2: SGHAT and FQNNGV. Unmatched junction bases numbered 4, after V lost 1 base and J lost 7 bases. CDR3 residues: CASSLVTSGVNEQFF. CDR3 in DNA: TGTGCCAGCAGCTTAGTCACTAGCGGGGTGAATGAGCAGTTCTTC.

The chain's CDR3 is CASSQGLEIFETQYF. In nucleotides, the CDR3 is TGTGCCAGCAGCCAAGGTCTAGAAATTTTCGAGACCCAGTACTTC. This rearrangement joins TRBV14 to TRBJ2-5; D unclear. CDR3 length: 15 amino acids. Trimming left V 1 base short and J 5 bases short, with 14 bases between. Per germline, CDR1 SGHDN and CDR2 FVKESK.

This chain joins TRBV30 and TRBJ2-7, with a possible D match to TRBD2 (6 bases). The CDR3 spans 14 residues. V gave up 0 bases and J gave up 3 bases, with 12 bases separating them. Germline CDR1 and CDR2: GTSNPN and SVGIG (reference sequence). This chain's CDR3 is CAWSVPGLSYEQYF. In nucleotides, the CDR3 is TGTGCCTGGAGTGTGCCGGGACTGAGCTACGAGCAGTACTTC.

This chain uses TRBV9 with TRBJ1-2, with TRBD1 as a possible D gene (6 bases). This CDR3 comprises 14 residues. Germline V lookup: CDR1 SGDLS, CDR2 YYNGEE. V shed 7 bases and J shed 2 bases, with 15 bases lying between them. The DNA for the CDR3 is TGTGCCAGCGCCGAGGGGGATCTAAACTATGGCTACACCTTC. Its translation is CASAEGDLNYGYTF.